This T cell receptor (beta chain) came from a study of cytomegalovirus exposure and HLA in healthy donors. The CDR3 is 13 residues long. V was pared by 3 bases and J by 2 bases, with 8 bases between. The germline gives CDR1 SGDLS, CDR2 YYNGEE. Details on this clone: Its specificity is not known.

Findings of the study overall: TCR beta V- and J-gene trimming, according to a later analysis, was linked to a missense DCLRE1C variant. Many donors shared some public TCRs, even though most TCR sequences were rare.

PCR employed 60 Vbeta and 13 Jbeta primers. TCRdb's table, derived via immunoSEQ multiplex PCR, lists solely in-frame clones and lacks some. The sample lists fewer than 200,000 clones, approximately 81% occurring once. Sequenced sample: PBMCs. This rearrangement joins TRBV9 to TRBJ2-5; a possible D gene is TRBD1 (6 bases). The TCR sequence derives from a male donor in good health and CMV-seronegative. For the CDR3, the DNA is TGTGCCAGCAGCGCCGGACAGCAAGAGACCCAGTACTTC. As protein: CASSAGQQETQYF.